This entry lists 27 T cell receptor beta chains sequenced from one sample in a study of CD8 T cells in ankylosing spondylitis. Each CDR3 protein is one row after TCRdb ran MiXCR on the 5' RACE reads. The repertoire holds a few hundred thousand distinct CDR3 sequences, with about 10% as singletons. Source material: blood, either unsorted or a sorted T cell fraction (not recorded which). These receptors were taken from a male donor with ankylosing spondylitis or in good health (not recorded which).

This clonotype was observed many times. V gene TRBV28 combines with J gene TRBJ1-5; no clear D gene. The CDR3 length is 17 residues. Trimming stripped 8 bases from V and 6 bases from J, with 26 bases between. The germline V gene encodes CDR1 MDHEN and CDR2 SYDVKM. The CDR3 reads CASSPPPELRRAQPQHF. As DNA, the CDR3 is TGTGCCAGCTCCCCTCCCCCGGAACTTCGGCGGGCTCAGCCCCAGCATTTT.

This clonotype occurred many times. The rearrangement uses TRBV12-3 or TRBV12-4 and TRBJ1-4; 7 bases are shared with TRBD1. After removal of 6 bases from V and 0 bases from J, the junction contained 1 base not matched to a gene. The CDR3 spans 14 residues. The CDR3, as DNA: TGTGCCAGCAGGGGGACAGCAACTAATGAAAAACTGTTTTTT. This encodes CASRGTATNEKLFF.

This clonotype was seen repeatedly, ten times or more. The CDR3, as DNA: TGTGCCAGCAGCTTAGAAAAATGGGAGGGCGGGGAGCTGTTTTTT. Encoded protein: CASSLEKWEGGELFF. The rearrangement joins TRBV7-2 to TRBJ2-2, with 7 bases matching TRBD2. The CDR3 length is 15 residues. CDR1 is SGHTA, CDR2 FQGNSA, per germline. The J segment lost 7 bases and the V segment lost 1 base, leaving 6 bases of the junction unmatched.

This clonotype occurred many times. CDR3 in amino acids: CASSLGQKRNTEAFF. DNA for the CDR3: TGTGCCAGCAGTTTAGGACAAAAGAGGAACACTGAAGCTTTCTTT. The gene calls are TRBV12-3 or TRBV12-4 and TRBJ1-1; no firm D call. V dropped 1 base and J dropped 1 base, with 10 bases sitting between them. The CDR3 is 15 amino acids.

The gene calls are TRBV7-9 and TRBJ2-4; the D call may be TRBD1 or TRBD2 (6 bases each). Germline V lookup: CDR1 SEHNR, CDR2 FQNEAQ (reference sequence). V lost 1 base, J lost 8 bases, and 9 bases lay in between. CDR3 length equals 13 residues. The CDR3 bases are TGTGCCAGCAGCTTAGAGGGGGGTGACATTCAGTACTTC. Encoded protein: CASSLEGGDIQYF.

The sample holds a few counts of this clonotype. The chain links TRBV19 to TRBJ2-1, with 7 positions matching TRBD2. The CDR3 sequence is 15 residues long. Trimming at V came to 9 bases and at J to 0 bases, leaving 8 bases not matched to a gene. Germline V gene data show CDR1 as LNHDA and CDR2 as SQIVND (reference sequence). In DNA form, the CDR3 reads TGTGCCAGCAAAGGAGCGGGGAGCTCCTACAATGAGCAGTTCTTC. As protein: CASKGAGSSYNEQFF.

Many counts were recorded for this clonotype. In DNA form, the CDR3 reads TGTGCCAGCAGAACGGGGTCGGAGGGTGCCTACAATGAGCAGTTCTTC. Translated, it gives CASRTGSEGAYNEQFF. This chain uses TRBV12-3 or TRBV12-4 with TRBJ2-1; tentative D call: TRBD2 (6 bases). The CDR3 is 16 residues long. V lost 6 bases to trimming and J lost 2 bases, with 17 bases between them.

Many counts were recorded for this clonotype. J is TRBJ2-5 and V is TRBV20-1; tentative D call: TRBD2 (6 bases). The CDR3 extends over 16 amino acids. Trimming shortened V by 1 base and J by 1 base, and 16 bases separated the two germline ends. The germline V gene encodes CDR1 DFQATT and CDR2 SNEGSKA (reference sequence). The CDR3: CSARVSAGLFQETQYF. The CDR3 nucleotides read TGCAGTGCTAGAGTTTCTGCGGGGTTATTCCAAGAGACCCAGTACTTC.

There are many counts of this clonotype. V usage is TRBV7-2 and J usage is TRBJ2-1; D possibly matches TRBD1 or TRBD2 (5 bases each). Germline CDR1 and CDR2: SGHTA and FQGNSA. This CDR3 region has 17 residues. V lost 5 bases and J lost 0, with 17 bases in between. The CDR3: CASSRPGTYTSYNEQFF. The CDR3 DNA sequence: TGTGCCAGCAGCAGACCCGGGACGTATACCTCCTACAATGAGCAGTTCTTC.

This clonotype has just a few counts. The V call is TRBV5-1, the J call TRBJ2-5, with D maybe TRBD1 (9 bases). CDR1 is SGHRS and CDR2 is YFSETQ in the germline V gene. The V and J ends lost 4 bases and 2 bases respectively, with 30 bases between them. This CDR3 has 20 amino acids. CDR3 in amino acids: CASSLEMGQGFAGGQETQYF. For the CDR3, the DNA is TGCGCCAGCAGCCTAGAGATGGGACAGGGTTTCGCGGGGGGACAAGAGACCCAGTACTTC.

This clonotype turned up a few times. V gene TRBV7-9 combines with J gene TRBJ2-3; D tentatively reads TRBD1 or TRBD2 (5 bases each). CDR3 size: 14 residues. The germline V gene encodes CDR1 SEHNR and CDR2 FQNEAQ (reference sequence). Trimming shortened V by 5 bases and J by 4 bases, and 13 bases separated the two germline ends. CDR3 amino acids: CASSKGTDPDTQYF. DNA for the CDR3: TGTGCCAGCAGCAAAGGGACCGACCCAGATACGCAGTATTTT.

This clonotype was recorded a few times. The CDR3 region has the DNA TGCAGTGCTAAGGGGAAGCGAACCGGGACAGCTAATTCACCCCTCCACTTT. This translates into CSAKGKRTGTANSPLHF. V is TRBV20-1 and J is TRBJ1-6, with TRBD1 matching over 7 bases. Germline V lookup: CDR1 DFQATT, CDR2 SNEGSKA (reference sequence). Trimming removed 4 bases from V and 6 bases from J; junction bases left unmatched: 15. The CDR3 sequence is 17 residues long.

This clonotype was seen a handful of times. The chain employs TRBV5-1 and TRBJ2-2; D unclear. CDR1 is SGHRS and CDR2 is YFSETQ in the germline V gene. This CDR3 is built from 14 residues. With 1 base removed from V and 6 bases from J, the gap between germline ends came to 10 bases. CDR3 sequence: CASSLSGDSGELFF. For the CDR3, the DNA is TGCGCCAGCAGCTTGTCAGGAGATTCCGGGGAGCTGTTTTTT. Together with reference TRBV5-1 and TRBJ2-2, the CDR3 gives the full variable domain: KAGVTQTPRYLIKTRGQQVTLSCSPISGHRSVSWYQQTPGQGLQFLFEYFSETQRNKGNFPGRFSGRQFSNSRSEMNVSTLELGDSALYLCASSLSGDSGELFFGEGSRLTVL.

This clonotype was picked up many times. The chain joins TRBV7-9 to TRBJ2-2; TRBD1 matches 7 bases. Germline values: CDR1 SEHNR, CDR2 FQNEAQ (reference sequence). V was pared by 6 bases and J by 4 bases, with 5 bases of the junction left unmatched. CDR3 length: 14 residues. For the CDR3, the DNA is TGTGCCAGCAGACTACAGGGGACCACCGGGGAGCTGTTTTTT. Amino acids: CASRLQGTTGELFF.

This clonotype was found many times. The rearrangement joins TRBV29-1 to TRBJ2-1; TRBD2 aligns across 15 bases. With 0 bases clipped from V and 7 bases from J, the junction kept 10 bases outside the gene matches. This CDR3 has 18 amino acids. Germline CDR1 SQVTM, CDR2 ANQGSEA. The CDR3 here is CSVEDQRTSGGALNEQFF. In DNA form, the CDR3 reads TGCAGCGTTGAAGATCAAAGGACTAGCGGGGGGGCTCTAAATGAGCAGTTCTTC.

The sample holds many counts of this clonotype. The chain carries TRBV20-1 and TRBJ2-1; 7 bases line up with TRBD2. Germline V lookup: CDR1 DFQATT, CDR2 SNEGSKA (reference sequence). J was trimmed by 2 bases and V by 2 bases; bases with no gene match: 6. This CDR3 contains 15 residues. CDR3 in amino acids: CSARSGGGTYNEQFF. CDR3 bases: TGCAGTGCTAGAAGTGGGGGGGGAACCTACAATGAGCAGTTCTTC.

This clonotype was observed many times. The V gene is TRBV6-5, the J gene TRBJ2-5, with D unresolved. The CDR3 loop spans 16 amino acids. The V gene lost 0 bases and the J gene lost 2 bases, with 13 bases spanning the gap. The germline V gene encodes CDR1 MNHEY and CDR2 SVGAGI. CDR3 in amino acids: CASSYSVTVNQETQYF. The CDR3 DNA reads as TGTGCCAGCAGTTACTCTGTCACAGTAAATCAAGAGACCCAGTACTTC.

This clonotype was seen more than once but under ten times. The rearrangement links TRBV7-9 to TRBJ2-7, with D perhaps being TRBD1 or TRBD2 (5 bases each). The germline CDR1 and CDR2 sequences are SEHNR and FQNEAQ (reference sequence). Deletions cut 6 bases from V and 3 bases from J, with 15 bases between. The CDR3 contains 14 residues. This CDR3 is CASRGVSGNYEQYF. CDR3 nucleotides: TGTGCCAGCAGGGGAGTCTCAGGGAACTACGAGCAGTACTTC.

There are many counts of this clonotype. In nucleotides, the CDR3 is TGTGCCAGCAGCCCCAATCAGGTGTTCTATGGCTACACCTTC. Encoded protein: CASSPNQVFYGYTF. The rearrangement uses TRBV27 and TRBJ1-2; D is undetermined. Trimming removed 6 bases at V and 4 bases at J, with 15 bases between. Germline V gene sequence: CDR1 MNHEY, CDR2 SMNVEV (reference sequence). The CDR3 length is 14 residues.

This clonotype showed up many times. The CDR3 nucleotides are TGTGCCAGCAGCTTAGCGCCTAGCGCGGGAGGGGAAGATACGCAGTATTTT. Encoded protein: CASSLAPSAGGEDTQYF. This chain connects TRBV7-6 to TRBJ2-3; 9 bases map to TRBD2. J lost 5 bases, V lost 0 bases, and 9 bases had no gene match. This CDR3 is 17 amino acids long. CDR1 and CDR2 (germline): SGHVS, FNYEAQ.

This clonotype has a count of ten or more. The chain has TRBV5-1 and TRBJ1-1; D might be TRBD1 (6 bases). The germline CDR1 and CDR2 sequences are SGHRS and YFSETQ. V shed 1 base and J shed 1 base, with 14 bases lying between them. The CDR3 totals 16 residues. The CDR3 loop reads CASSLWSGAGNTEAFF. The CDR3 DNA reads TGCGCCAGCAGCTTGTGGTCAGGGGCAGGGAACACTGAAGCTTTCTTT.

Many counts were recorded for this clonotype. The chain carries TRBV20-1 and TRBJ2-1, with D tentatively TRBD1 or TRBD2 (5 bases each). CDR3 length equals 14 residues. Trimming shortened V by 0 bases and J by 4 bases, and 10 bases separated the two germline ends. CDR1 and CDR2 from the germline V gene are DFQATT and SNEGSKA (reference sequence). The CDR3 DNA follows: TGCAGTGCTAGAGAAGAGAGGGGATACAATGAGCAGTTCTTC. This codes for CSAREERGYNEQFF.

This clonotype was counted many times. This chain joins TRBV3-1 and TRBJ1-4; no clear D gene. Germline CDR1 is LGHDT and CDR2 is YNNKEL (reference sequence). CDR3 length equals 15 residues. V dropped 0 bases and J dropped 5 bases, with 10 bases sitting between them. The DNA for the CDR3 is TGTGCCAGCAGCCAAGAACGGCGGTTCAATGAAAAACTGTTTTTT. Protein: CASSQERRFNEKLFF. The variable domain in full, with the rest retrieved from reference TRBV3-1 and TRBJ1-4, is DTAVSQTPKYLVTQMGNDKSIKCEQNLGHDTMYWYKQDSKKFLKIMFSYNNKELIINETVPNRFSPKSPDKAHLNLHINSLELGDSAVYFCASSQERRFNEKLFFGSGTQLSVL.

This clonotype was detected ten times or more. This chain uses TRBV20-1 with TRBJ2-5, with TRBD1 matching 8 bases. The CDR3 sequence is 14 residues long. CDR1 is DFQATT, CDR2 SNEGSKA, per germline (reference sequence). Trimming took 6 bases from V and 5 from J; bases not matched to a gene: 11. The CDR3 is CSATSGQGPETQYF. CDR3 nucleotides: TGCAGTGCAACTTCTGGACAGGGACCCGAGACCCAGTACTTC.

This clonotype was picked up one time. One end of the junction fails to match germline, which may point to a read error. This CDR3 reads CTSRPRQGTYNEQFF. The CDR3 DNA follows: TGTACCAGCAGACCGAGACAGGGGACGTACAATGAGCAGTTCTTC. The chain couples TRBV12-3 or TRBV12-4 to TRBJ2-1, with 8 positions matching TRBD1. CDR3 size: 15 residues.

As concerns this clonotype: This may arise from a read error, as a much more abundant clone is one base away. The chain couples TRBV27 to TRBJ1-1, with D unclear. The CDR3 sequence is 11 residues long. Germline lookup yields CDR1 MNHEY and CDR2 SMNVEV (reference sequence). V lost 6 bases and J 10 bases, leaving 12 bases between the germline ends. Written as DNA, the CDR3 is TGTGCCAGCAGGGTAGGGTTTGCAGCTTTCTTT. Its protein product is CASRVGFAAFF.

This clonotype was picked up a small number of times. The J gene is TRBJ1-5, the V gene TRBV24-1; the D gene is possibly TRBD1 (5 bases). The germline V gene has CDR1 KGHDR and CDR2 SFDVKD. This CDR3 has 15 amino acids. V was trimmed by 3 bases and J by 2 bases, leaving 10 bases between them. The CDR3 loop reads CATSDGGSGNQPQHF. As DNA, the CDR3 is TGTGCCACCAGTGATGGGGGATCCGGCAATCAGCCCCAGCATTTT.